The next 27 T cell receptor beta chains were all read from a single sample in a study of blood T cells in healthy people across ages. The use of a sample-barcoded 5' primer and a J-beta primer mix characterized a second PCR of about 6 to 11 cycles. TCRdb itself ran the 5' RACE reads through MiXCR, one entry per CDR3 protein. The data hold 550,000 to 650,000 distinct CDR3 sequences, with about 29% observed a single time. The sample was also reused in another study, on T cells of mothers and their children.

The sequencing sample was made of blood. Receptors were obtained from a boy between 2 and 10 years old in good health.

V gene TRBV29-1 combines with J gene TRBJ2-5, with TRBD1 as a possible D gene (5 bases). The DNA end is a closer match to TRBJ2-7, so the J assignment may be wrong. The germline CDR1 and CDR2 sequences are SQVTM and ANQGSEA. The CDR3 extends over 12 amino acids. CDR3 nucleotide sequence: TGCAGCGTCGGGCGTCCAGGGCCCGAGCAGTACTTC. Translated: CSVGRPGPEQYF.

This clonotype occurred a few times. V and J are TRBV9 and TRBJ1-5; D call uncertain. This CDR3 spans 15 amino acids. Germline CDR1 SGDLS, CDR2 YYNGEE. The V gene lost 2 bases and the J gene lost 2 bases, with 11 bases spanning the gap. CDR3 sequence: CASSVSPVGNQPQHF. CDR3 DNA: TGTGCCAGCAGCGTCTCCCCTGTCGGCAATCAGCCCCAGCATTTT.

In this sample, this clonotype turned up many times. The V gene is TRBV4-3, the J gene TRBJ2-6; D may be TRBD1 or TRBD2 (5 bases each). V lost 0 bases and J 4 bases, leaving 13 bases between the germline ends. CDR1 and CDR2 from the germline V gene are LGHNA and YSLEER. The CDR3 runs to 17 residues. The DNA of the CDR3 is TGCGCCAGCAGCCAAGAGGGTTCCGGGACCGGGGCCAACGTCCTGACTTTC. It translates to CASSQEGSGTGANVLTF.

This chain links TRBV12-3 or TRBV12-4 with TRBJ2-1, with D unresolved. Trimming left V 7 bases short and J 6 bases short, with 13 bases between. CDR3 size: 13 residues. The CDR3 here is CASNGNRPNEQFF. The CDR3 DNA reads as TGTGCCAGCAATGGGAACCGCCCCAATGAGCAGTTCTTC.

The chain recombines TRBV6-1 with TRBJ1-6; D might be TRBD1 (5 bases). CDR3 length equals 13 residues. Germline V CDR1 and CDR2: MNHNS, SASEGT. Here the CDR3 reads CAGRVNYNSPLHF. The CDR3 DNA is TGTGCGGGCAGGGTGAACTATAATTCACCCCTCCACTTT.

The genes are TRBV7-9 and TRBJ2-5; maybe TRBD1 (5 bases). Germline V CDR1 and CDR2: SEHNR, FQNEAQ (reference sequence). Deletions cut 1 base from V and 1 base from J, with 10 bases between. This CDR3 has 15 amino acids. CDR3 sequence: CASSLGRTSQETQYF. CDR3 in DNA: TGTGCCAGCAGCTTAGGACGGACATCCCAAGAGACCCAGTACTTC.

This clonotype was counted only a few times. A junction boundary mismatches the germline segment, possibly from a read error. This chain uses TRBV5-1 with TRBJ1-2, with TRBD1 identical over 7 bases. Looked up from germline, CDR1 is SGHRS and CDR2 is YFSETQ. The CDR3 is made up of 16 amino acids. The CDR3 is CASSLADREISSGSTF. The CDR3 region has the DNA TGCGCCAGCAGCTTGGCCGACAGGGAAATAAGCAGTGGCTCCACCTTC.

The gene calls are TRBV6-5 and TRBJ2-7; 8 bases are a match to TRBD2. Germline V gene sequence: CDR1 MNHEY, CDR2 SVGAGI. The V and J ends lost 0 bases and 2 bases, in that order; junction bases with no gene match: 3. This CDR3 comprises 15 residues. DNA of the CDR3: TGTGCCAGCAGTTACTCGCCGGGGGGGACCTACGAGCAGTACTTC. Encoded protein: CASSYSPGGTYEQYF.

V gene TRBV27 combines with J gene TRBJ1-1; D is undetermined. Trimming removed 4 bases from V and 10 bases from J, with 10 bases in between. The CDR3 spans 11 residues. From germline, CDR1 is MNHEY and CDR2 SMNVEV (reference sequence). The CDR3 region is CASSYRGGAFF. CDR3 DNA: TGTGCCAGCAGTTATCGGGGTGGAGCTTTCTTT.

This clonotype has a handful of counts. V is TRBV20-1 and J is TRBJ1-5, with a possible D match to TRBD1 (6 bases). The CDR3 totals 14 residues. V shed 5 bases and J shed 0 bases, with 11 bases lying between them. Germline CDR1 reads DFQATT; CDR2 reads SNEGSKA (reference sequence). The CDR3 loop is CSAGKQGSNQPQHF. The CDR3 DNA sequence: TGCAGTGCTGGGAAACAGGGTAGCAATCAGCCCCAGCATTTT.

This chain uses TRBV13 with TRBJ1-2; 8 bases match TRBD1. V was clipped by 1 base and J by 6 bases; unmatched bases: 4. There are 14 residues in the CDR3. CDR1 is PRHDT, CDR2 FYEKMQ, per germline (reference sequence). In nucleotides, the CDR3 is TGTGCCAGCAGCTTAGTGACAGGGGAGAATGGCTACACCTTC. Translating it yields CASSLVTGENGYTF. Combining the CDR3 with reference TRBV13 and TRBJ1-2 gives the whole variable domain AAGVIQSPRHLIKEKRETATLKCYPIPRHDTVYWYQQGPGQDPQFLISFYEKMQSDKGSIPDRFSAQQFSDYHSELNMSSLELGDSALYFCASSLVTGENGYTFGSGTRLTVV.

This chain links TRBV20-1 with TRBJ2-1; D might be TRBD1 or TRBD2, each matching 5 bases. With 0 bases removed from V and 0 bases from J, the gap between germline ends came to 12 bases. CDR3 length: 16 amino acids. The germline V gene encodes CDR1 DFQATT and CDR2 SNEGSKA (reference sequence). CDR3: CSARDQGGSSYNEQFF. The CDR3 DNA follows: TGCAGTGCTAGAGATCAGGGTGGGAGCTCCTACAATGAGCAGTTCTTC.

The chain combines TRBV6-1 with TRBJ2-7; D is perhaps TRBD1 or TRBD2 (5 bases each). Germline V lookup: CDR1 MNHNS, CDR2 SASEGT. CDR3 size: 14 residues. V was shortened by 8 bases and J by 4 bases, with 18 bases between the two germline ends. The CDR3 DNA reads as TGTGCCAGCCTCGACAGTCCTTGGGGGTACGAGCAGTACTTC. This encodes CASLDSPWGYEQYF.

This chain connects TRBV20-1 to TRBJ2-1; tentative D call: TRBD2 (5 bases). Trimming took 4 bases from V and 3 from J, leaving 10 bases between them. CDR3 length: 13 amino acids. Germline loops: CDR1 DFQATT, CDR2 SNEGSKA (reference sequence). CDR3 DNA sequence: TGCAGTGCTAACGACCGGGACTACAATGAGCAGTTCTTC. Residues: CSANDRDYNEQFF.

The chain uses TRBV5-1 and TRBJ2-7; 9 nucleotides agree with TRBD1. The J segment lost 0 bases and the V segment lost 0 bases, leaving 4 bases of the junction unmatched. This CDR3 has 16 amino acids. The germline gives CDR1 SGHRS, CDR2 YFSETQ. The CDR3 sequence: CASSLGTGVSSYEQYF. CDR3 bases: TGCGCCAGCAGCTTGGGGACAGGGGTGAGCTCCTACGAGCAGTACTTC.

The CDR3 spells CASNGGGSLWSTGELFF. As DNA, the CDR3 is TGTGCCAGCAATGGGGGCGGGAGCCTTTGGAGTACCGGGGAGCTGTTTTTT. The chain has TRBV11-2 and TRBJ2-2, with D possibly matching TRBD2 (7 bases). Germline CDR1 and CDR2: SGHAT and FQNNGV. This CDR3 has 17 amino acids. V was clipped by 7 bases and J by 5 bases, with 23 bases between them.

The table lists this clonotype with a count of one. V gene TRBV27 combines with J gene TRBJ2-7; D not resolved. In germline, CDR1 is MNHEY, CDR2 SMNVEV (reference sequence). V gave up 5 bases and J gave up 4 bases, with 12 bases separating them. This CDR3 region has 13 residues. This CDR3 reads CASSDGFSYEQYF. CDR3 bases: TGTGCCAGCAGTGACGGATTCTCTTACGAGCAGTACTTC.

Ten or more counts support this clonotype. This sequence joins TRBV3-1 and TRBJ2-3, with a tentative D call TRBD1 (6 bases). The CDR3 runs 14 residues. V was cut by 3 bases and J by 0 bases, with 7 bases left in between. Germline CDR1 and CDR2: LGHDT and YNNKEL (reference sequence). CDR3 in amino acids: CASSQGASTDTQYF. DNA for the CDR3: TGTGCCAGCAGCCAGGGGGCTAGCACAGATACGCAGTATTTT.

This clonotype was counted many times. This rearrangement joins TRBV4-3 to TRBJ2-3, with 9 bases aligning to TRBD1. This CDR3 is 14 amino acids long. The germline gives CDR1 LGHNA, CDR2 YSLEER. V shed 1 base and J 6 bases; nucleotides not matched to a gene: 2. For the CDR3, the DNA is TGCGCCAGCAGCCAAGGAGACAGGGGGGATACGCAGTATTTT. Protein sequence: CASSQGDRGDTQYF.

The J gene is TRBJ2-2, the V gene TRBV7-9, with D perhaps assigned TRBD1 or TRBD2 (5 bases each). Trimming took 8 bases from V and 5 from J, leaving 15 bases between them. The CDR3 has 14 amino acids. Germline lookup yields CDR1 SEHNR and CDR2 FQNEAQ (reference sequence). For the CDR3, the DNA is TGTGCCAGCCCGATTGGGGGTTCAACCGGGGAGCTGTTTTTT. Its protein product is CASPIGGSTGELFF.

This rearrangement joins TRBV20-1 to TRBJ2-3; D is uncertain. Deletions cut 3 bases from V and 6 bases from J, with 13 bases between. This CDR3 is 13 amino acids long. Germline CDR1 and CDR2: DFQATT and SNEGSKA (reference sequence). CDR3 in DNA: TGCAGTGCTAGGGACCCCCTTGGGGATACGCAGTATTTT. It codes for CSARDPLGDTQYF.

This clonotype was observed a few times. The chain combines TRBV4-3 with TRBJ1-4; 8 bases fit TRBD1. Trimming took 1 base from V and 5 from J; bases not matched to a gene: 3. The CDR3 runs to 15 residues. The germline CDR1 and CDR2 sequences are LGHNA and YSLEER. The CDR3 protein is CASSQARDRNEKLFF. The CDR3 coding sequence is TGCGCCAGCAGCCAAGCAAGGGACAGGAATGAAAAACTGTTTTTT.

The rearrangement joins TRBV12-3 or TRBV12-4 to TRBJ2-1; D is possibly TRBD1 (6 bases). The CDR3 has 17 amino acids. Trimming left V 1 base short and J 0 bases short, with 13 bases between. CDR3 DNA sequence: TGTGCCAGCAGTTTAGAGGGACACAAGAGCTCCTACAATGAGCAGTTCTTC. The encoded protein is CASSLEGHKSSYNEQFF.

This clonotype was counted only a few times. The chain is built from TRBV6-2 or TRBV6-3 and TRBJ2-5, with D hard to call. Judging by the DNA end, TRBJ2-1 fits better; the J call may be wrong. Germline CDR1 and CDR2: MNHEY and SVGEGT. The CDR3 totals 11 residues. Written as DNA, the CDR3 is TGTGCCAGCAGGTATCCCGGTGAGCAGTTCTTC. Protein: CASRYPGEQFF.

The rearrangement links TRBV11-2 to TRBJ2-3; 7 nucleotides line up with TRBD2. The J segment lost 3 bases and the V segment lost 1 base, leaving 7 bases of the junction unmatched. The CDR3 totals 16 residues. Germline lookup yields CDR1 SGHAT and CDR2 FQNNGV. The CDR3 DNA follows: TGTGCCAGCAGCTTAGGCTCAGCGGGGCTAACAGATACGCAGTATTTT. Its translation is CASSLGSAGLTDTQYF.

The chain employs TRBV5-1 and TRBJ2-4; 8 nucleotides line up with TRBD1. This CDR3 comprises 15 residues. Germline CDR1 and CDR2: SGHRS and YFSETQ. The V gene end was trimmed by 2 bases and the J gene end by 1 base; junction bases not matched to a gene: 2. The CDR3 here is CASSFRQGAKNIQYF. The DNA for the CDR3 is TGCGCCAGCAGCTTCAGACAGGGGGCCAAAAACATTCAGTACTTC.

The genes are TRBV6-5 and TRBJ2-2; D is undetermined. Trimming cost V 0 bases and J 5 bases, with 10 bases left between them. The germline CDR1 and CDR2 sequences are MNHEY and SVGAGI. This CDR3 is built from 15 residues. As DNA, the CDR3 is TGTGCCAGCAGTTACTCGCCTCGACGGACCGGGGAGCTGTTTTTT. It encodes CASSYSPRRTGELFF.